What follows are 28 T cell receptor beta chains derived from one specimen sequenced in a study of a mutant IDH1 vaccine in newly diagnosed glioma. Time point described: week 35, safety follow-up. The investigators gave 300 ug of mutant IDH1 20-mer peptide in each vaccine dose, together with topical imiquimod. Antigens of these TCRs are unknown. Measured with immunoSEQ multiplex PCR; TCRdb has only the in-frame clones, and not every one. The sample lists roughly 50,000 clones, 84% occurring once. The material was PBMCs, obtained from a glioma patient whose treatment included an IDH1 peptide vaccine. Every receptor here comes from a woman between 18 and 30 years old with glioma.

CDR3 in DNA: TGTGCCAGCAGCTTCGACTGGGATACGCAGTATTTT. It specifies CASSFDWDTQYF. The chain is built from TRBV7-9 and TRBJ2-3; D unresolved. The CDR3 covers 12 residues. Germline V gives CDR1 SEHNR, CDR2 FQNEAQ (reference sequence). Trimming shortened V by 3 bases and J by 6 bases, and 7 bases separated the two germline ends.

The chain uses TRBV19 and TRBJ2-5; 7 bases fit TRBD2. The length of the CDR3 is 16 residues. Losses at the gene ends were 1 base for V and 5 bases for J; bases not matched to a gene: 10. Germline V gene lookup returns CDR1 LNHDA and CDR2 SQIVND (reference sequence). In nucleotides, the CDR3 is TGTGCCAGTAGTATAGGGGAGGGGCTAGCTGGCGAGACCCAGTACTTC. Translated: CASSIGEGLAGETQYF.

The chain employs TRBV7-9 and TRBJ1-1; 9 bases map to TRBD1. This CDR3 spans 16 amino acids. CDR1 SEHNR and CDR2 FQNEAQ come from the germline V gene (reference sequence). V lost 1 base and J lost 7; bases outside the gene matches: 10. The CDR3 loop reads CASSLGEGQGKDEAFF. The CDR3 nucleotides read TGTGCCAGCAGCTTAGGGGAAGGACAGGGGAAGGATGAAGCTTTCTTT.

V and J are TRBV25-1 and TRBJ1-2; 8 bases align to TRBD1. CDR1 and CDR2 (germline): MGHDK, SYGVNS. There are 14 residues in the CDR3. V trimming: 3 bases; J trimming: 8 bases; junction bases outside the gene matches: 8. CDR3 DNA: TGTGCCAGCAGTGATCGTCCAGGGGGCCAGGGCTACACCTTC. This encodes CASSDRPGGQGYTF.

The chain employs TRBV11-2 and TRBJ2-1, with D perhaps TRBD1 or TRBD2 (5 bases each). The CDR3 has 17 residues. V shed 2 bases and J shed 0 bases, with 14 bases lying between them. Looked up from germline, CDR1 is SGHAT and CDR2 is FQNNGV. The CDR3 sequence is CASSLRSAGSSYNEQFF. In nucleotides, the CDR3 is TGTGCCAGCAGCTTAAGAAGTGCAGGGAGCTCCTACAATGAGCAGTTCTTC.

The CDR3 DNA sequence: TGTGCCAGCAGCTTCGGGGGAGGCCAGCCCCAGCATTTT. Its translation is CASSFGGGQPQHF. The chain is built from TRBV5-6 and TRBJ1-5; D perhaps matches TRBD1 (5 bases). Trimming stripped 2 bases from V and 7 bases from J, with 10 bases between. The length of the CDR3 is 13 residues. Germline V gene data show CDR1 as SGHDT and CDR2 as YYEEEE.

In the case of this clone: Other DNA variants within this sample encode the same CDR3. The chain is built from TRBV7-2 and TRBJ2-7; unclear D gene. This CDR3 has 11 amino acids. Germline assignment: CDR1 SGHTA and CDR2 FQGNSA. V dropped 5 bases and J dropped 2 bases, with 4 bases sitting between them. The CDR3 nucleotides read TGTGCCAGCAGCCCTGCCTACGAGCAGTACTTC. Its protein is CASSPAYEQYF.

In this sample, this clone turned up a few times. The V and J genes are TRBV6-1 and TRBJ1-1, with TRBD1 matching 7 bases. The CDR3 has 13 amino acids. With 3 bases clipped from V and 4 bases from J, the junction kept 2 bases outside the gene matches. From germline, CDR1 is MNHNS and CDR2 SASEGT. The CDR3 here is CASSERGPTEAFF. The CDR3 nucleotides read TGTGCCAGCAGTGAGAGGGGGCCCACTGAAGCTTTCTTT.

This clone rates as medium-sized. This chain connects TRBV6-4 to TRBJ2-2; D may be TRBD2 (6 bases). V was cut by 2 bases and J by 4 bases, with 8 bases left in between. The CDR3 covers 14 residues. CDR1 and CDR2 (germline): MRHNA, SNTAGT. The CDR3 sequence: CASSDDGSTGELFF. CDR3 coding DNA: TGTGCCAGCAGTGACGACGGGAGCACCGGGGAGCTGTTTTTT.

To note about this clone: The identical CDR3 is also encoded by other nucleotide sequences in the sample. This sequence joins TRBV29-1 and TRBJ2-5, with D uncertain. CDR3 length equals 13 residues. CDR1 is SQVTM, CDR2 ANQGSEA, per germline. Trimming pared 0 bases from V and 5 bases from J, leaving 10 bases between. CDR3 nucleotide sequence: TGCAGCGTTGAAGATTGGCAAGGGGAGACCCAGTACTTC. The encoded protein is CSVEDWQGETQYF.

This clone was picked up one time. This chain uses TRBV2 with TRBJ1-1, with no clear D. Trimming stripped 5 bases from V and 0 bases from J, with 10 bases between. CDR3 length: 14 amino acids. Germline CDR1 SNHLY, CDR2 FYNNEI. DNA of the CDR3: TGTGCCAGCAGTCTAAGAAAAATGAACACTGAAGCTTTCTTT. Protein product: CASSLRKMNTEAFF.

This clone was recorded once. The chain carries TRBV27 and TRBJ1-2; D not certain. V shed 6 bases and J shed 2 bases, with 10 bases lying between them. Looked up from germline, CDR1 is MNHEY and CDR2 is SMNVEV (reference sequence). This CDR3 has 13 amino acids. In nucleotides, the CDR3 is TGTGCCAGCAGCTTCACAGAGAACTATGGCTACACCTTC. Translating it yields CASSFTENYGYTF.

There are a few counts of this clone. The chain recombines TRBV4-1 with TRBJ2-1; a weak D match, TRBD1 (6 bases). This CDR3 has 17 amino acids. Germline V gene data show CDR1 as MGHRA and CDR2 as YSYEKL. Trimming took off 0 bases at V and 2 bases at J, with 14 bases between the two ends. CDR3 region: CASSQDPSEGAYNEQFF. The CDR3 DNA reads as TGCGCCAGCAGCCAAGACCCCTCCGAGGGGGCCTACAATGAGCAGTTCTTC.

This clone has only one observation. The CDR3, as DNA: TGTGCCAGCAGCTTAAAACTTGCGGCCGGGGAGGAAAAACTGTTTTTT. Translating gives CASSLKLAAGEEKLFF. The gene calls are TRBV7-3 and TRBJ1-4; D ambiguous. The germline V gene encodes CDR1 SGHTA and CDR2 FQGTGA. V was shortened by 1 base and J by 8 bases, with 17 bases between the two germline ends. CDR3 length: 16 residues.

V is TRBV23-1 and J is TRBJ1-3; perhaps TRBD1 as D (6 bases). TRBV23-1 is an ORF, with its function uncertain. V shed 0 bases and J shed 1 base, with 19 bases lying between them. This CDR3 region has 19 residues. The CDR3 sequence: CASSQSTTHLTGSGNTIYF. In nucleotides, the CDR3 is TGCGCCAGCAGTCAATCCACAACACACCTGACAGGTTCTGGAAACACCATATATTTT.

The chain is built from TRBV14 and TRBJ2-2; D perhaps matches TRBD2 (5 bases). Trimming stripped 4 bases from V and 0 bases from J, with 12 bases between. Germline values: CDR1 SGHDN, CDR2 FVKESK. The CDR3 is 16 residues long. The CDR3 protein is CASSPRDSANTGELFF. The CDR3 DNA sequence: TGTGCCAGCAGCCCCCGCGATAGCGCGAACACCGGGGAGCTGTTTTTT.

This chain links TRBV19 with TRBJ1-6, with D uncertain. The V end was cut by 3 bases, the J end by 8 bases, with 8 bases between. Germline V gene lookup returns CDR1 LNHDA and CDR2 SQIVND (reference sequence). The CDR3 contains 13 residues. The CDR3 bases are TGTGCCAGTAGTATCTGGGGAGATTCACCCCTCCACTTT. Translating it yields CASSIWGDSPLHF.

This chain connects TRBV6-5 to TRBJ2-1; TRBD1 aligns across 8 bases. This CDR3 region has 15 residues. V dropped 6 bases and J dropped 6; count of bases not matched to a gene: 10. Germline-derived CDR1 and CDR2 are MNHEY and SVGAGI. The CDR3 protein is CASRQTGGSTNEQFF. The DNA of the CDR3 is TGTGCCAGCAGGCAAACAGGGGGGTCCACCAATGAGCAGTTCTTC.

The genes are TRBV6-6 and TRBJ1-5; D unclear. The V end was cut by 0 bases, the J end by 2 bases, with 5 bases between. Germline V gene lookup returns CDR1 MNHNY and CDR2 SVGAGI (reference sequence). The CDR3 consists of 14 residues. In DNA form, the CDR3 reads TGTGCCAGCAGTTACTCGACGGGCAATCAGCCCCAGCATTTT. Translation gives CASSYSTGNQPQHF.

This chain joins TRBV14 and TRBJ2-1, with a weak D call TRBD2 (5 bases). Per the germline V gene, CDR1 is SGHDN and CDR2 is FVKESK. The V end lost 1 base, the J end lost 7 bases, and 14 bases lay between the germline ends. The CDR3 loop spans 15 amino acids. This chain's CDR3 is CASSQGVDWRNEQFF. The DNA of the CDR3 is TGTGCCAGCAGCCAAGGTGTAGATTGGAGGAATGAGCAGTTCTTC. The complete variable domain, with remaining parts taken from reference TRBV14 and TRBJ2-1, reads EAGVTQFPSHSVIEKGQTVTLRCDPISGHDNLYWYRRVMGKEIKFLLHFVKESKQDESGMPNNRFLAERTGGTYSTLKVQPAELEDSGVYFCASSQGVDWRNEQFFGPGTRLTVL.

The chain uses TRBV29-1 and TRBJ2-1; 8 positions match TRBD2. The CDR3 loop spans 14 amino acids. Germline lookup yields CDR1 SQVTM and CDR2 ANQGSEA. The J segment lost 4 bases and the V segment lost 7 bases, leaving 9 bases of the junction unmatched. CDR3 residues: CSGIGGGPYNEQFF. The CDR3, as DNA: TGCAGCGGGATTGGCGGGGGGCCTTACAATGAGCAGTTCTTC.

This clone has just one count. The chain is built from TRBV10-3 and TRBJ2-5; D possibly uses TRBD1 or TRBD2 (5 bases each). V dropped 10 bases and J dropped 5 bases, with 20 bases sitting between them. There are 14 residues in the CDR3. CDR1 ENHRY and CDR2 SYGVKD come from the germline V gene. CDR3 coding DNA: TGTGCCACCTCCCCTGGCCCCTGGGGGGAGACCCAGTACTTC. It codes for CATSPGPWGETQYF.

The chain joins TRBV5-8 to TRBJ2-7; 7 bases are shared with TRBD2. In germline, CDR1 is SGHTS, CDR2 YDEGEE. V shed 0 bases, J shed 3 bases, and the junction held 0 bases outside the gene matches. The CDR3 runs 13 residues. CDR3 region: CASSLGGGYEQYF. The CDR3 nucleotides read TGTGCCAGCAGCTTGGGGGGGGGCTACGAGCAGTACTTC.

The chain is built from TRBV6-1 and TRBJ2-1; unclear D gene. This CDR3 has 13 residues. V lost 2 bases and J lost 8, with 10 bases in between. CDR1 MNHNS and CDR2 SASEGT come from the germline V gene. CDR3 loop: CASSELTFDEQFF. The CDR3, as DNA: TGTGCCAGCAGTGAACTTACGTTTGATGAGCAGTTCTTC.

This chain links TRBV6-5 with TRBJ2-1; TRBD2 matches 13 bases. Germline loops: CDR1 MNHEY, CDR2 SVGAGI. There are 16 residues in the CDR3. V was pared by 0 bases and J by 7 bases, with 3 bases of the junction left unmatched. CDR3 coding DNA: TGTGCCAGCAGTTACTCCCGACTAGCGGGGGGAAATGAGCAGTTCTTC. This translates into CASSYSRLAGGNEQFF.

This chain joins TRBV5-1 and TRBJ2-3; D possibly corresponds to TRBD2 (6 bases). Germline V CDR1 and CDR2: SGHRS, YFSETQ. V was pared by 4 bases and J by 4 bases, with 10 bases between. This CDR3 has 13 amino acids. The CDR3 reads CASSPPGADTQYF. Here the CDR3 DNA reads TGCGCCAGCAGCCCTCCGGGAGCAGATACGCAGTATTTT.

The genes are TRBV6-5 and TRBJ2-1; 7 nucleotides agree with TRBD2. V was pared by 0 bases and J by 6 bases, with 5 bases of the junction left unmatched. Per germline, CDR1 MNHEY and CDR2 SVGAGI. The length of the CDR3 is 15 residues. The CDR3 coding sequence is TGTGCCAGCAGTTACTCGCCGACTAGCTCCAATGAGCAGTTCTTC. Its translation is CASSYSPTSSNEQFF.

This clone has just a few counts. CDR3 bases: TGTGCCTGGAGTAAAGGGGCGGTGGATCAGCCCCAGCATTTT. It specifies CAWSKGAVDQPQHF. The rearrangement joins TRBV30 to TRBJ1-5, with D tentatively TRBD1 (5 bases). The ends were cut back, 2 bases at V and 5 bases at J, with 13 bases in the middle. Germline V gene sequence: CDR1 GTSNPN, CDR2 SVGIG (reference sequence). This CDR3 is built from 14 residues.